The rows below give T cell receptor beta chains drawn from one sample of a study of T-cell memory formation after mild COVID-19. TCRdb re-called the 5' RACE reads with MiXCR, one entry per CDR3 protein. The data contain approximately 150,000 distinct CDR3 sequences, about an eighth of them singletons. Input material: PBMCs or a T cell subset sorted from them (not recorded which). The receptors here all came from a man aged 18-30 years who had mild COVID-19 (a few samples of this study predate the infection). Cell type and time point are not known. CDR3s include the opening cysteine and the closing phenylalanine or tryptophan. D genes are given only for firm matches. Where a row states a size, it is once, few, many or the class of an expanded clone; other rows omit it.

abundance	d_gene	v_gene	j_gene	CDR3aa	CDR3nt
few	TRBD2	TRBV20-1	TRBJ2-1	CSPIRASGNNEQFF	TGCAGTCCAATTCGGGCTAGCGGGAACAATGAGCAGTTCTTC
-	-	TRBV7-2	TRBJ2-5	CASNRGKEQETQYF	TGTGCCAGCAATCGGGGTAAAGAACAAGAGACCCAGTACTTC
few	-	TRBV4-2	TRBJ2-5	CASSQLGRGETQYF	TGTGCCAGCAGCCAATTGGGCAGGGGAGAGACCCAGTACTTC
few	TRBD1	TRBV5-1	TRBJ1-1	CASSFLQGETEAFF	TGCGCCAGCAGCTTTTTACAGGGGGAGACTGAAGCTTTCTTT
few	TRBD1	TRBV24-1	TRBJ1-4	CATSDRDSGLFF	TGTGCCACCAGTGACCGGGACAGCGGTCTGTTTTTT
few	-	TRBV4-3	TRBJ1-2	CASSGEGLYGYTF	TGCGCCAGCAGCGGGGAGGGGTTGTATGGCTACACCTTC
few	TRBD2	TRBV5-1	TRBJ2-7	CASSPQGGVGEQYF	TGCGCCAGCAGCCCGCAGGGAGGGGTTGGGGAGCAGTACTTC
-	TRBD2	TRBV20-1	TRBJ2-7	CSARGTSGYEQYF	TGCAGTGCTAGGGGGACTAGCGGGTACGAGCAGTACTTC
-	-	TRBV3-1	TRBJ2-6	CASSHSPVGANVLTF	TGTGCCAGCAGCCACTCTCCGGTTGGAGCCAACGTCCTGACTTTC
many	-	TRBV6-5	TRBJ1-2	CASSDSTRKQGYTF	TGTGCCAGCAGTGACTCCACCCGTAAACAGGGCTACACCTTC
-	-	TRBV2	TRBJ2-6	CASSEGHRAGANVLTF	TGTGCCAGCAGTGAGGGTCACCGGGCTGGGGCCAACGTCCTGACTTTC
many	TRBD2	TRBV5-6	TRBJ2-3	CASGLAGSTDTQYF	TGTGCCAGCGGGTTAGCGGGGAGCACAGATACGCAGTATTTT
few	-	TRBV6-1	TRBJ1-5	CASSVDRSWDQPQHF	TGTGCCAGCAGTGTCGACAGGTCGTGGGATCAGCCCCAGCATTTT
-	TRBD2	TRBV7-9	TRBJ2-3	CASSLVVYLTAGRTDTQYF	TGTGCCAGCAGCTTAGTAGTATACCTTACAGCGGGGCGCACAGATACGCAGTATTTT
few	TRBD1	TRBV5-1	TRBJ2-5	CASSDRASGTQYF	TGCGCCAGCAGTGACAGGGCATCTGGGACCCAGTACTTC
few	TRBD1	TRBV27	TRBJ1-2	CASSGNTGEGYTF	TGTGCCAGCAGTGGGAACACAGGGGAGGGCTACACCTTC
-	-	TRBV20-1	TRBJ2-7	CSARRGGSSEQYF	TGCAGTGCCAGAAGGGGAGGATCTTCCGAGCAGTACTTC
-	TRBD1	TRBV7-2	TRBJ2-7	CASSPGGAGRNEQYF	TGTGCCAGCAGCCCAGGGGGCGCGGGGAGGAACGAGCAGTACTTC
-	-	TRBV10-3	TRBJ1-2	CAISEGVFNGYTF	TGTGCCATCAGTGAAGGAGTTTTCAATGGCTACACCTTC
many	-	TRBV24-1	TRBJ2-1	CATSDQGKGYNEQFF	TGTGCCACCAGTGACCAGGGGAAGGGTTACAATGAGCAGTTCTTC
few	TRBD2	TRBV25-1	TRBJ2-3	CASSPGLAGATQYF	TGTGCCAGCAGTCCGGGACTAGCGGGTGCGACGCAGTATTTT
few	-	TRBV10-3	TRBJ2-5	CAITAGTGETQYF	TGTGCCATCACTGCGGGGACCGGAGAGACCCAGTACTTC
-	-	TRBV18	TRBJ2-3	CASSPRLVDTQYF	TGTGCCAGCTCGCCTAGACTAGTCGATACGCAGTATTTT
-	TRBD2	TRBV5-1	TRBJ2-3	CASSLRLAASTDTQYF	TGCGCCAGCAGCCTCCGACTAGCGGCTAGCACAGATACGCAGTATTTT
-	-	TRBV6-2/TRBV6-3	TRBJ2-2	CASGDGNHQAGELFF	TGTGCCAGCGGAGACGGAAATCATCAAGCCGGGGAGCTGTTTTTT
few	-	TRBV15	TRBJ1-2	CATSRDRPYGYTF	TGTGCCACCAGCAGAGACCGCCCCTATGGCTACACCTTC
-	-	TRBV4-1	TRBJ1-1	CASSPTGGQNTEAFF	TGCGCCAGCAGCCCGACGGGGGGGCAGAACACTGAAGCTTTCTTT
-	TRBD2	TRBV2	TRBJ2-3	CASNRGGDTQYF	TGTGCCAGCAACCGCGGGGGGGATACGCAGTATTTT
few	-	TRBV5-1	TRBJ1-4	CASSDQGATNEKLFF	TGCGCCAGCAGCGACCAGGGAGCAACTAATGAAAAACTGTTTTTT
many	-	TRBV5-5	TRBJ2-1	CASGRNEQFF	TGTGCCTCGGGCAGGAATGAGCAGTTCTTC
-	-	TRBV7-9	TRBJ2-3	CASSLVSYTQYF	TGTGCCAGCAGCTTAGTGTCTTATACGCAGTATTTT
-	TRBD2	TRBV9	TRBJ2-1	CASTISGDSYNEQFF	TGTGCCAGCACCATTAGCGGGGACTCCTACAATGAGCAGTTCTTC
many	TRBD2	TRBV5-1	TRBJ2-5	CASSPSGTSGQETQYF	TGCGCCAGCAGCCCCTCCGGGACTAGCGGGCAAGAGACCCAGTACTTC
few	TRBD2	TRBV6-4	TRBJ2-3	CASSEAGGTDTQYF	TGTGCCAGCAGTGAAGCGGGGGGCACAGATACGCAGTATTTT
-	TRBD1	TRBV5-1	TRBJ1-1	CASSEQGGSTEAFF	TGCGCCAGCAGCGAACAGGGGGGCTCCACTGAAGCTTTCTTT
many	-	TRBV7-2	TRBJ2-2	CASSHSNTGELFF	TGTGCCAGCAGCCACTCAAACACCGGGGAGCTGTTTTTT
many	-	TRBV2	TRBJ1-4	CASSGTDEKLFF	TGTGCCAGCAGTGGGACAGATGAAAAACTGTTTTTT
few	-	TRBV9	TRBJ2-1	CASSVGPAAFYNEQFF	TGTGCCAGCAGCGTAGGGCCAGCGGCTTTCTACAATGAGCAGTTCTTC
-	-	TRBV5-1	TRBJ2-3	CASLRSVVGDTQYF	TGCGCCAGCCTCCGGTCCGTTGTTGGCGATACGCAGTATTTT
few	TRBD1	TRBV7-2	TRBJ2-7	CASSSDRGGYEQYF	TGTGCCAGCAGTTCGGACAGGGGCGGGTACGAGCAGTACTTC
-	-	TRBV7-3	TRBJ1-1	CASSSLTDTEAFF	TGTGCCAGCAGCTCCCTGACAGACACTGAAGCTTTCTTT